This T cell receptor beta chain was recorded in a study of T cell changes during pregnancy in multiple sclerosis (dated by TCRdb to the late 2010s). With regard to the full study: In women with multiple sclerosis, the researchers looked at how the T cell repertoire shifted as pregnancy progressed.

To prepare the library, the immunoSEQ multiplex PCR assay was applied. The table comes from immuneACCESS by way of TCRdb, which keeps in-frame sequences with V and J called. Part of the clones is missing from these tables; in studies checked, under half for an unresolved V gene and the rest for unknown reasons. Counted in this sample were 50,000 or so clones; about 89% of them appeared once. The ten largest clones add up to under 0.6% of the sample. V is cut by 2 bases and J by 4 bases, and the space between the germline ends is 11 bases. The CDR3 holds 14 amino acids from the cysteine to the phenylalanine. Just the 42-base CDR3 DNA is kept, in frame starting at base 1. CDR1 is given as MNHEY and CDR2 as SVGAGI, both from the germline V gene. With respect to this clone: The antigen this receptor binds is unknown. Base qualities are not recorded, but no much larger clone differs from it by a single base.

Recombination linked TRBV6-5 to TRBJ1-1; the D region possibly corresponds to TRBD1 (5 bases align). The origin of this receptor is a female donor in good health, enrolled as a control in a pregnancy study. The specimen comprised CD4+ T cells from peripheral blood mononuclear cells, sampled after pregnancy. For the CDR3, the sequence is CASSYRGYGTEAFF. Here is the DNA: TGTGCCAGCAGTTACCGGGGGTACGGCACTGAAGCTTTCTTT.